These T cell receptor beta chains were read from a single sample in a study of blood T cell repertoires in COVID-19. Only in-frame clones appear in the TCRdb table, and some are missing; sequencing was by immunoSEQ multiplex PCR. The sample holds approximately 150,000 clones, more than 90% seen once. The sample was peripheral blood. These receptors came from a man in his sixties with active or convalescent COVID-19. CDR3s include the opening cysteine and the closing phenylalanine or tryptophan. The order of the fields is CDR3 length, clone size, D gene, V gene, J gene, CDR3 protein, CDR3 DNA. D genes are given only for firm matches. Clone size is shown for a subset of rows, as once, few, many or a class of expanded clone.

>16|NA|NA|TRBV6-2/TRBV6-3|TRBJ2-4
CASSYSALVAKNIQYF
TGTGCCAGCAGTTACTCGGCCCTCGTAGCCAAAAACATTCAGTACTTC
>16|NA|TRBD2|TRBV18|TRBJ2-1
CASSRAGTSGGDEQFF
TGTGCCAGCTCACGGGCCGGGACTAGCGGGGGAGATGAGCAGTTCTTC
>16|NA|TRBD1|TRBV6-1|TRBJ2-3
CASSDRGHRSTDTQYF
TGTGCCAGCAGTGATAGGGGGCACCGAAGCACAGATACGCAGTATTTT
>14|NA|NA|TRBV11-3|TRBJ2-2
CASSSRSGAGELFF
TGTGCCAGCAGCTCTAGATCCGGCGCCGGGGAGCTGTTTTTT
>14|NA|NA|TRBV11-2|TRBJ1-1
CASSFRTLNTEAFF
TGTGCCAGCAGCTTTCGGACACTGAACACTGAAGCTTTCTTT
>15|NA|TRBD2|TRBV19|TRBJ2-2
CASSASGRGTGELFF
TGTGCCAGTAGTGCTAGCGGGAGGGGTACCGGGGAGCTGTTTTTT
>15|NA|NA|TRBV5-1|TRBJ2-2
CASSLTSLVAGELFF
TGCGCCAGCAGCTTGACTAGCCTTGTGGCCGGGGAGCTGTTTTTT
>15|NA|TRBD2|TRBV2|TRBJ2-1
CASRGRESSYNEQFF
TGTGCCAGCAGGGGGCGGGAGAGCTCCTACAATGAGCAGTTCTTC
>14|NA|NA|TRBV7-2|TRBJ1-2
CASSQYRAEEGYTF
TGTGCCAGCAGCCAATACAGGGCGGAGGAAGGCTACACCTTC
>14|NA|NA|TRBV7-8|TRBJ1-1
CASSWSLGRTEAFF
TGTGCCAGCAGCTGGTCTCTTGGCCGCACTGAAGCTTTCTTT
>11|NA|NA|TRBV2|TRBJ2-7
CASSEYYEQYF
TGTGCCAGCAGTGAGTACTACGAGCAGTACTTC
>15|NA|NA|TRBV19|TRBJ1-6
CASSTLPGQNSPLHF
TGTGCCAGTAGTACCCTTCCGGGACAAAATTCACCCCTCCACTTT
>14|once|NA|TRBV5-1|TRBJ1-3
CASSLQSSGNTIYF
TGCGCCAGCAGCTTACAGAGCTCTGGAAACACCATATATTTT
>12|NA|NA|TRBV28|TRBJ2-1
CASSLSYNEQFF
TGTGCCAGCAGTTTATCGTACAATGAGCAGTTCTTC
>13|NA|NA|TRBV27|TRBJ2-7
CASGDQGGDEQYF
TGTGCCAGCGGAGACCAGGGGGGAGACGAGCAGTACTTC
>17|NA|NA|TRBV15|TRBJ1-6
CATSSLRNRYYNSPLHF
TGTGCCACCAGCAGCCTCCGGAACAGGTATTATAATTCACCCCTCCACTTT
>15|NA|NA|TRBV25-1|TRBJ1-3
CASREKDSSGNTIYF
TGTGCCAGCAGGGAAAAGGACAGCTCTGGAAACACCATATATTTT
>16|NA|NA|TRBV5-1|TRBJ2-2
CASSLAGHLNTGELFF
TGCGCCAGCAGCTTGGCTGGACATTTGAACACCGGGGAGCTGTTTTTT
>15|NA|TRBD1|TRBV25-1|TRBJ1-4
CASSDGQGVGEKLFF
TGTGCCAGCAGTGACGGACAGGGAGTGGGTGAAAAACTGTTTTTT
>12|NA|TRBD2|TRBV29-1|TRBJ2-1
CSVLRERGEQFF
TGCAGCGTTCTGCGGGAGAGGGGTGAGCAGTTCTTC
>15|few|TRBD1|TRBV6-5|TRBJ1-1
CASSPTGVMNTEAFF
TGTGCCAGCAGTCCGACAGGGGTCATGAACACTGAAGCTTTCTTT
>15|NA|TRBD1|TRBV4-1|TRBJ1-2
CASSHTSDRVEGYTF
TGCGCCAGCAGCCATACCTCGGACAGGGTGGAGGGCTACACCTTC
>17|NA|TRBD2|TRBV4-2|TRBJ2-1
CASSQPSGAGGNNEQFF
TGTGCCAGCAGCCAACCCTCCGGGGCGGGGGGGAACAATGAGCAGTTCTTC
>17|NA|TRBD2|TRBV7-6|TRBJ2-3
CASSLDGGGRRTDTQYF
TGTGCCAGCAGCTTAGATGGTGGCGGGAGGCGCACAGATACGCAGTATTTT
>13|few|NA|TRBV29-1|TRBJ1-5
CSVVNSPGGPQHF
TGCAGCGTTGTTAACAGTCCCGGGGGGCCCCAGCATTTT
>19|once|TRBD1|TRBV27|TRBJ1-5
CASSLSSGRGQAYNQPQHF
TGTGCCAGCAGTTTATCGTCGGGGCGCGGACAGGCCTACAATCAGCCCCAGCATTTT
>14|NA|NA|TRBV30|TRBJ2-2
CAWSVQGNTGELFF
TGTGCCTGGAGTGTACAGGGTAACACCGGGGAGCTGTTTTTT
>16|few|NA|TRBV7-8|TRBJ1-5
CASSPVRGGPNQPQHF
TGTGCCAGCAGCCCCGTTCGGGGGGGCCCCAATCAGCCCCAGCATTTT
>14|NA|TRBD2|TRBV7-9|TRBJ2-5
CASSLAASGETQYF
TGTGCCAGCAGCTTAGCGGCTAGCGGGGAGACCCAGTACTTC
>12|NA|NA|TRBV6-5|TRBJ1-3
CASRQLGNTIYF
TGTGCCAGCAGACAGCTTGGAAACACCATATATTTT
>14|NA|TRBD1|TRBV9|TRBJ2-7
CASSTRDRPFEQYF
TGTGCCAGCAGCACCCGGGACAGACCCTTCGAGCAGTACTTC
>13|NA|TRBD1|TRBV12-3/TRBV12-4|TRBJ2-7
CASRVTGGYEQYF
TGTGCCAGCAGGGTGACAGGGGGCTACGAGCAGTACTTC
>15|NA|NA|TRBV18|TRBJ1-1
CASSVVGDSGTEAFF
TGTGCCAGCTCAGTCGTCGGCGACTCAGGGACTGAAGCTTTCTTT
>15|few|NA|TRBV7-9|TRBJ1-1
CASSSRGLAGTEAFF
TGTGCCAGCAGCTCAAGAGGACTAGCGGGCACTGAAGCTTTCTTT
>12|NA|NA|TRBV7-9|TRBJ2-4
CASSSQGNIQYF
TGTGCCAGCAGCTCCCAGGGGAACATTCAGTACTTC
>14|NA|TRBD1|TRBV2|TRBJ1-1
CASSYQGANTEAFF
TGTGCCAGCAGTTACCAGGGGGCGAACACTGAAGCTTTCTTT
>15|NA|NA|TRBV7-8|TRBJ2-7
CASSLVGGISYEQYF
TGTGCCAGCAGCTTAGTGGGCGGGATCTCCTACGAGCAGTACTTC
>17|NA|TRBD1|TRBV7-8|TRBJ1-2
CASSLWTGKEGSYGYTF
TGTGCCAGCAGCTTATGGACAGGGAAGGAGGGGAGCTATGGCTACACCTTC
>16|NA|NA|TRBV28|TRBJ2-3
CASKPPFSGLGDTQYF
TGTGCCAGCAAGCCGCCTTTCAGCGGCCTCGGCGATACGCAGTATTTT
>14|NA|NA|TRBV6-5|TRBJ1-5
CASSYSQGDQPQHF
TGTGCCAGCAGTTACTCGCAGGGCGATCAGCCCCAGCATTTT
>15|NA|TRBD2|TRBV5-4|TRBJ2-3
CASSPSGPSTDTQYF
TGTGCCAGCAGCCCTAGCGGCCCTAGCACAGATACGCAGTATTTT